The present T cell receptor (beta chain) was sequenced within a study of T cells in Graves' hyperthyroidism and ophthalmopathy (dated by TCRdb to about 2019). Describing the broader study: Peripheral blood was collected at initial diagnosis, before any treatment. Thyroid tissue and blood T-cell repertoires from about six Graves' hyperthyroidism patients were also compared in the study. The roughly 94 discovery patients were randomly divided into training and test sets at a 7:3 ratio. To identify distinguishing TCR V-J signatures, a discovery cohort of 100 patients was used, comprising 40 to 45 with Graves' ophthalmopathy and around 57 with stable Graves' hyperthyroidism. After sampling, hyperthyroidism patients received methimazole starting at 30 mg daily, and ophthalmopathy patients received high-dose intravenous methylprednisolone. The paper reports TCR Vbeta CDR3 sequencing of 130 to 150 peripheral blood samples: 40 to 45 ophthalmopathy, fewer than 80 hyperthyroidism and some 17 progressor patients. Prospective prediction of ophthalmopathy was tested in an independent validation cohort consisting of some 20 hyperthyroidism patients and more than 15 patients who later progressed to ophthalmopathy. Paper-wide results and their limitations: During validation, the model predicted progression to ophthalmopathy a median of around six months ahead of onset, with almost 71% sensitivity and 72% to 85% specificity. A 13 V-J signature model separated ophthalmopathy from stable hyperthyroidism, with nearly 90% sensitivity and 81% to 82% specificity in cross-validation and 80%/75% in testing. No statistical method was used to set the sample size in advance, and investigators knew the group allocation. Blood samples also contained most of the expanded thyroid clonotypes (frequency above 0.001), which suggests that blood repertoires may reflect thyroid immune responses.

Amplification of TCR beta CDR3 regions was carried out from RNA transcripts. A first-round RT-PCR of the TCR CDR3 used the HTBI primer set with the Qiagen OneStep RT-PCR kit. A second multiplex PCR round built the libraries, followed by size selection and purification. Paired-end sequencing of the libraries was performed with 100 bp reads on an Illumina HiSeq2000. The original pipeline was this. SOAPnuke was used to process the raw data, throwing out any read that contained adapters or uncalled bases, had a mean Phred below 15, or lacked an exact constant-primer or identifier match. COPE v1.2.5 was used to merge high-quality paired reads, and clonotypes were defined as unique nucleotide sequences. MiTCR v1.1 was used to align clonotypes to the IMGT TRBV, TRBD and TRBJ reference segments. The analysis included only V-J combinations with a frequency above 0.0001, which together covered about 99% of the repertoires. The TCS score was defined as F50 (clonal expansion) divided by E x V (chaos), with BLOSUM62-based TCRdist calculated between CDR3 peptides within each V-J. Welch's t-statistics and random forest reduced approximately 520 V-J features to about 12, which were used in a naive Bayes classifier (R e1071). Through fastp at Q25 and MiXCR, TCRdb rebuilt clones from the public reads, retaining in-frame beta chains. Every CDR3 protein is listed once, alongside the most common genes and DNA of its rows. TCRdb, not the authors, supplied the V and J calls. This sample holds hundreds of thousands of distinct CDR3 sequences; 12% to 15% were observed only once. The ten biggest clones cover roughly a tenth of the sample.

For CDR1 and CDR2, the germline V gene lists SGHRS and YFSETQ. Reading from cysteine to phenylalanine, the CDR3 counts 16 amino acids. Only the CDR3 DNA is retained, 48 bases long and in frame from the first base. V sheds 0 bases and J sheds 1 base, leaving 14 bases between their ends. About this clonotype itself: This receptor's antigen is unknown. Base qualities are not provided; no much larger clone lies one nucleotide away.

A patient counted as having stable Graves' hyperthyroidism if no progression to ophthalmopathy occurred over 18 months of follow-up. Hyperthyroidism patients were newly diagnosed, with disease duration under 2 months, and aged 18 to 65 years. Patients with uncontrolled infections, other autoimmune diseases, pregnancy or lactation were excluded. Diagnoses were established on the basis of clinical symptoms, serum thyroxine and TRAb, thyroid ultrasound, and orbital computed tomography. PBMCs were separated from roughly 9.6 ml of fresh peripheral blood using Ficoll-Paque density gradient centrifugation. Total RNA was extracted using Trizol reagent, and RNA quality was assessed on an Agilent 2100 Bioanalyzer.

What was sequenced was blood. The V and J genes are TRBV5-1 and TRBJ2-7; confidence is insufficient to name the D gene. The sequence was collected from a woman aged 18-30 years with Graves' hyperthyroidism. The bases are TGCGCCAGCAGCTTGGGGGCCGGTACGGTATCCTACGAGCAGTACTTC. Its protein is CASSLGAGTVSYEQYF.